This TCR beta chain was identified in a study of T cell responses to AZD1222 COVID-19 vaccine. The study, taken as a whole, reports: Clonal diversity may have been underestimated, and the donors were mostly white British, with more females than males.

This clone was seen a handful of times. Its target is unknown. Measured with immunoSEQ multiplex PCR; TCRdb has only the in-frame clones, and not every one. Of under 95,000 clones detected, roughly 90% appear once; the ten largest clones hold 6.9%. CDR3 length equals 14 residues. The junction had 5 bases not matched to a gene; V was cut back by 3 bases and J by 5 bases. Germline values: CDR1 SGHRS, CDR2 YFSETQ. The input for sequencing was peripheral blood, taken 28 days after the second AZD1222 dose. This receptor was identified in an adult who received the AZD1222 COVID-19 vaccine. J is TRBJ2-1 and V is TRBV5-1, with TRBD1 identical over 7 bases. CDR3 in amino acids: CASSSGQYHNEQFF. CDR3 DNA: TGCGCCAGCAGCTCGGGACAGTATCACAATGAGCAGTTCTTC.